A single T cell receptor (beta chain) is shown here with its context. Some clones are missing from TCRdb's copy, which holds only in-frame ones; the method was immunoSEQ multiplex PCR. This sample has 45,000 to 55,000 clones, with approximately 84% found just once. The data originate from a study of T cell clones after liver transplantation. The overall study: Apart from a few HCV-positive recipients, transplants were for non-autoimmune, non-viral reasons. Subjects received no induction therapy and standard immunosuppression until randomization at 12-24 months post-transplant.

Sorting of unstimulated PBMCs yielded separate CD3+CD4+ and CD3+CD8+ fractions. CDR1 and CDR2 from the germline V gene are MDHEN and SYDVKM. This CDR3 has 14 residues. With 6 bases clipped from V and 5 bases from J, the junction kept 7 bases outside the gene matches. The sequence derives from a human donor who received a liver transplant. This material consisted of CD4+ T cells from blood, taken before liver transplant. The rearrangement joins TRBV28 to TRBJ1-2; 9 bases line up with TRBD1. DNA of the CDR3: TGTGCCAGCAGCTATGACAGGGGGGATTATGGCTACACCTTC. Translation gives CASSYDRGDYGYTF.